The source of this T cell receptor beta chain is a study of identical twins. General study findings and limits: The authors drew conclusions from cross-sectional statistical analysis rather than following the same donors. Twins' surplus sharing was weaker for beta out-of-frame sequences. The authors noted that invariant MAIT and iNKT cells could partly confound zero-insertion analyses.

This clonotype was counted a few times. Antigen unknown. V gave up 3 bases and J gave up 1 base, with 12 bases separating them. The length of the CDR3 is 15 residues. In TCRdb, the 5' RACE reads were re-called with MiXCR into one record per CDR3 protein. This sample has about 920,000 distinct CDR3 sequences, with 9% to 15% found just once. These data were also reused for a study on yellow fever vaccine responses in identical twins.

The source of this sequence is a young woman in good health. The V gene is TRBV12-3 or TRBV12-4, the J gene TRBJ1-1, with a weak D call TRBD1 (6 bases). Sequenced sample: PBMCs. CDR3 residues: CASSFDLGQNTEAFF. The DNA for the CDR3 is TGTGCCAGCAGTTTTGACCTGGGACAGAACACTGAAGCTTTCTTT.